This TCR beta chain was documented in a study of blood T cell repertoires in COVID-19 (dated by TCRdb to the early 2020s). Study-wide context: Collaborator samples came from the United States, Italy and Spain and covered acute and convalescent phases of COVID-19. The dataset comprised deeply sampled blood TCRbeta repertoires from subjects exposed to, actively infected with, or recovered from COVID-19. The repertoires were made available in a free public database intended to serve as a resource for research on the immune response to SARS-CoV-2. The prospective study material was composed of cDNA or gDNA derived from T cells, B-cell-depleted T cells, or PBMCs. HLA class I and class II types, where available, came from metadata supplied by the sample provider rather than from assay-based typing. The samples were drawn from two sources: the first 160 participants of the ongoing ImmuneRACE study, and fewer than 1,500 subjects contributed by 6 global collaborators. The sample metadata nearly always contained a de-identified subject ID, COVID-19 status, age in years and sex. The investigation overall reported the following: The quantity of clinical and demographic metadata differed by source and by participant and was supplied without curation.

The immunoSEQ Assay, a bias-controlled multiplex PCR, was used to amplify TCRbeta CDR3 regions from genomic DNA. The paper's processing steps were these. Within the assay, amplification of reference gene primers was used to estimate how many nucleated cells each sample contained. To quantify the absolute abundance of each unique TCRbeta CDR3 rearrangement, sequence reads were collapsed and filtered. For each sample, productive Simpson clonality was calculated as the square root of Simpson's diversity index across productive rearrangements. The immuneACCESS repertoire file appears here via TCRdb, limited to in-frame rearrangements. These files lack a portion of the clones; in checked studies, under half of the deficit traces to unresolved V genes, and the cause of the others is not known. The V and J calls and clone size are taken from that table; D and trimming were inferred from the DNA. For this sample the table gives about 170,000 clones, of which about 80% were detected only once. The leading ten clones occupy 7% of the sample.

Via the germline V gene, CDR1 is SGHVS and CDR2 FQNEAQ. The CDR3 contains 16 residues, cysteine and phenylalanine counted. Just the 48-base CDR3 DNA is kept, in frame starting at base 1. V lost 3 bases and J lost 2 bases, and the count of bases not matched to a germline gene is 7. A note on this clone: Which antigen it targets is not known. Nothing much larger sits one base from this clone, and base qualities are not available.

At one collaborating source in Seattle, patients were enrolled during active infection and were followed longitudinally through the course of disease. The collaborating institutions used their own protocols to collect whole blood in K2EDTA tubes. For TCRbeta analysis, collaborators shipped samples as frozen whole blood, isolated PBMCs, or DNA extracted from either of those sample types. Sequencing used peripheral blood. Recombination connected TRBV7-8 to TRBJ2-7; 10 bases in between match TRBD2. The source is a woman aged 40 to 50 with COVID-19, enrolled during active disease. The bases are TGTGCCAGCAGCTTCCCCCCTAGCGGGGGAACCTACGAGCAGTACTTC. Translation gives CASSFPPSGGTYEQYF.